One TCR beta chain is described in this entry. What it binds is unknown. These data are taken from a study of monozygotic twins with cystic fibrosis. Study-wide findings and caveats: Low clonality (median around 0.0095) suggested a mostly naive repertoire. J usage was most co-twin-similar in 8 of 16 pairs, V in 13. No link emerged between shared CDR3 counts and age, concordance or severity. Unrelated CF individuals shared fewer identical clonotypes than monozygotic CF twins.

This CDR3 comprises 15 residues. With 1 base removed from V and 4 bases from J, the gap between germline ends came to 12 bases. CDR1 and CDR2 (germline): LNHDA, SQIVND (reference sequence). The method was immunoSEQ multiplex PCR; TCRdb's version includes in-frame clones alone and lacks a portion of them. Seen here are 30,000 or so clones, about 96% observed once, and the top ten hold 0.15% to 0.2%. The chain links TRBV19 to TRBJ2-3; D is possibly TRBD2 (7 bases). The sequenced material came from blood. The source is a girl aged 2 to 10 with cystic fibrosis. The CDR3 region has the DNA TGTGCCAGTAGTATAGCTGGGGGGGCAGCAGATACGCAGTATTTT. Its protein product is CASSIAGGAADTQYF.